The 11 T cell receptor beta chains given below trace back to one sample, sequenced in a study of vaccination and CD4 T cells after COVID-19. An Oncomine TCR Beta short-read assay was used to sequence the DNA from cultured CD4+ T cells. TCRdb ran MiXCR on the PCR reads and lists one entry per CDR3 protein. This table has approximately 20,000 distinct CDR3 sequences, 60% to 85% appearing once. Stated treatment: approximately 10-day PBMC culture with coronavirus spike peptide pools or control peptides (ViraFEST assay). Their recognized antigens are unknown. Source: CD4+ T cells from blood, cultured in vitro, taken after SARS-CoV-2 vaccination. Receptor source: a human donor who received a COVID-19 vaccine.

This clonotype was recorded once. The chain has TRBV7-2 and TRBJ1-6; D gene uncertain. The CDR3 extends over 13 amino acids. Germline CDR1 and CDR2: SGHTA and FQGNSA. The V end lost 5 bases, the J end lost 5 bases, and 7 bases lay between the germline ends. The CDR3 region is CASSHRDNSPLHF. The CDR3 DNA sequence: TGTGCCAGCAGCCACAGAGATAATTCACCCCTCCACTTT.

The V gene is TRBV15, the J gene TRBJ2-3, with 9 bases aligning to TRBD2. The CDR3 extends over 16 amino acids. Germline V CDR1 and CDR2: LNHNV, YYDKDF (reference sequence). After removal of 0 bases from V and 5 bases from J, the junction contained 6 bases not matched to a gene. The CDR3 protein is CATSRDGRGGRDTQYF. CDR3 sequence (DNA): TGTGCCACCAGCAGAGACGGGCGGGGGGGCCGAGATACGCAGTATTTT.

A few counts support this clonotype. The J gene is TRBJ2-3, the V gene TRBV11-1; D is undetermined. The CDR3 is made up of 13 amino acids. Per germline, CDR1 SGHAT and CDR2 FQDESV (reference sequence). The germline V and J ends were trimmed by 5 bases and 3 bases, with 9 bases remaining between them. CDR3 nucleotide sequence: TGTGCCAGCAGCATTGACGGTACAGATACGCAGTATTTT. This encodes CASSIDGTDTQYF.

J is TRBJ1-6 and V is TRBV30; 8 bases line up with TRBD1. From germline, CDR1 is GTSNPN and CDR2 SVGIG (reference sequence). The CDR3 contains 16 residues. V was pared by 1 base and J by 10 bases, with 12 bases of the junction left unmatched. CDR3 nucleotides: TGTGCCTGGAGTGCTTCATTCCGGGACAGGTTGTCACCCCTCCACTTT. It specifies CAWSASFRDRLSPLHF.

The chain is built from TRBV6-1 and TRBJ1-2, with D perhaps TRBD1 (6 bases). Germline-derived CDR1 and CDR2 are MNHNS and SASEGT. V was trimmed by 5 bases and J by 2 bases, leaving 12 bases between them. This CDR3 is built from 14 residues. The CDR3 loop is CASSLEGGNYGYTF. DNA for the CDR3: TGTGCCAGCAGTCTAGAGGGGGGCAACTATGGCTACACCTTC.

This chain uses TRBV6-5 with TRBJ1-6, with D hard to call. Germline CDR1 MNHEY, CDR2 SVGAGI. The CDR3 length is 12 residues. Deletions cut 2 bases from V and 10 bases from J, with 6 bases between. The DNA for the CDR3 is TGTGCCAGCAGTTACATGAACTCACCCCTCCACTTT. Translated: CASSYMNSPLHF.

The rearrangement joins TRBV10-3 to TRBJ2-1; the D gene is possibly TRBD1 (6 bases). Trimming stripped 3 bases from V and 5 bases from J, with 11 bases between. Germline-derived CDR1 and CDR2 are ENHRY and SYGVKD. CDR3 length: 14 residues. The chain's CDR3 is CAISEDRDNNEQFF. CDR3 DNA sequence: TGTGCCATCAGTGAAGACCGGGACAACAATGAGCAGTTCTTC.

This clonotype was recorded a few times. The chain has TRBV27 and TRBJ1-2; D possibly corresponds to TRBD1 (6 bases). This CDR3 spans 14 amino acids. CDR1 is MNHEY and CDR2 is SMNVEV in the germline V gene (reference sequence). V shed 6 bases and J shed 4 bases, with 15 bases lying between them. CDR3 in DNA: TGTGCCAGCAGGCCAAAGGGGGGACTCTATGGCTACACCTTC. It translates to CASRPKGGLYGYTF.

This chain uses TRBV19 with TRBJ1-2; weak D call: TRBD1 (6 bases). The CDR3 is made up of 13 amino acids. With 6 bases removed from V and 2 bases from J, the gap between germline ends came to 10 bases. Germline V CDR1 and CDR2: LNHDA, SQIVND (reference sequence). CDR3: CASRMDRNYGYTF. In nucleotides, the CDR3 is TGTGCCAGTAGGATGGACAGAAACTATGGCTACACCTTC. Drawing the rest from reference TRBV19 and TRBJ1-2, the complete variable domain is DGGITQSPKYLFRKEGQNVTLSCEQNLNHDAMYWYRQDPGQGLRLIYYSQIVNDFQKGDIAEGYSVSREKKESFPLTVTSAQKNPTAFYLCASRMDRNYGYTFGSGTRLTVV.

This clonotype was seen once. V gene TRBV7-2 combines with J gene TRBJ1-6, with 7 positions matching TRBD1. Germline V CDR1 and CDR2: SGHTA, FQGNSA. The CDR3 runs to 15 residues. Trimming removed 7 bases from V and 8 bases from J; junction bases left unmatched: 11. In DNA, the CDR3 is TGTGCCAGCATCACAACCCGGGACAGAGATTCACCCCTCCACTTT. Protein product: CASITTRDRDSPLHF.

By frequency in the sample, this clonotype is medium-sized. The DNA for the CDR3 is TGCGCCAGCAGCATCCCACCGAGATATCAAGATGGGACTGAAGCTTTCTTT. This translates into CASSIPPRYQDGTEAFF. The rearrangement joins TRBV5-1 to TRBJ1-1; D is unclear. The V end lost 4 bases, the J end lost 5 bases, and 24 bases lay between the germline ends. The germline gives CDR1 SGHRS, CDR2 YFSETQ. This CDR3 has 17 residues. Combining the CDR3 with reference TRBV5-1 and TRBJ1-1 gives the whole variable domain KAGVTQTPRYLIKTRGQQVTLSCSPISGHRSVSWYQQTPGQGLQFLFEYFSETQRNKGNFPGRFSGRQFSNSRSEMNVSTLELGDSALYLCASSIPPRYQDGTEAFFGQGTRLTVV.